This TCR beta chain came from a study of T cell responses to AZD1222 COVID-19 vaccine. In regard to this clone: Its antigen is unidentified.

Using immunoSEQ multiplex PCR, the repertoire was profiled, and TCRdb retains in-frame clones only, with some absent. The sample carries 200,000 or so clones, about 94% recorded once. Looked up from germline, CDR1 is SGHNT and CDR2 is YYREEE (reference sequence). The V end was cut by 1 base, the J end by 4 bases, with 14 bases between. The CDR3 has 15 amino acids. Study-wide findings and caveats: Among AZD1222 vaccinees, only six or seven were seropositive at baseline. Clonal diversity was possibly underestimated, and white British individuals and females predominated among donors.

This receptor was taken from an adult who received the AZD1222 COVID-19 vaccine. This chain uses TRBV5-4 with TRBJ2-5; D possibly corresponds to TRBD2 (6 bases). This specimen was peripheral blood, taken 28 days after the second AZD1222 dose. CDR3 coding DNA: TGTGCCAGCAGCTTGTCTTATGGGGGGAGAGAGACCCAGTACTTC. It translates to CASSLSYGGRETQYF.